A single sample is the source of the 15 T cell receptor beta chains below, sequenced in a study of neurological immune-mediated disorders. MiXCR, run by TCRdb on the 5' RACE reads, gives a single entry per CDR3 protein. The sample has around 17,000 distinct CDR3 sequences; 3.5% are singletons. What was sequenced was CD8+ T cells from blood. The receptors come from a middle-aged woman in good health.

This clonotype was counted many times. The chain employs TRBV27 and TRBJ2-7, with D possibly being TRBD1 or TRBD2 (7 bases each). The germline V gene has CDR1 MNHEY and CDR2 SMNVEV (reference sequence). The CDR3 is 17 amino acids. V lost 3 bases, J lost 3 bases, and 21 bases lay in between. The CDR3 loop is CASSLGRGGFSYYEQYF. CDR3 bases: TGTGCCAGCAGTTTGGGCAGGGGGGGTTTCTCCTACTACGAGCAGTACTTC.

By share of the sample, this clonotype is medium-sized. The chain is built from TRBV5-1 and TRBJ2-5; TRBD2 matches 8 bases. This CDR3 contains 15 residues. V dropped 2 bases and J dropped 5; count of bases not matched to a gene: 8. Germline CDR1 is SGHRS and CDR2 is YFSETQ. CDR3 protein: CASSLTSGSGETQYF. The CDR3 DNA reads TGCGCCAGCAGCTTAACCAGCGGGAGCGGTGAGACCCAGTACTTC.

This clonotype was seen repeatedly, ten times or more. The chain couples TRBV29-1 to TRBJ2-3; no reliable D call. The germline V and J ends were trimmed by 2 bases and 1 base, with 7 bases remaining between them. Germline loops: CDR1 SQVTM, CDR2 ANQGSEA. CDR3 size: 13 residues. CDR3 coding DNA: TGCAGCGTTGAATATCGTGGCACAGATACGCAGTATTTT. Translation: CSVEYRGTDTQYF.

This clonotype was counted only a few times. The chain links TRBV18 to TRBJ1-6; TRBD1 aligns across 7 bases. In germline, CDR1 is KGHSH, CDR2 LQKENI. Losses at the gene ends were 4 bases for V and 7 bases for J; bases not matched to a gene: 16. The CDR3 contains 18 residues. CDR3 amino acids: CASSQTGGQAGGNSPLHF. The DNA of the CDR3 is TGTGCCAGCTCACAAACCGGAGGACAGGCCGGGGGGAATTCACCCCTCCACTTT.

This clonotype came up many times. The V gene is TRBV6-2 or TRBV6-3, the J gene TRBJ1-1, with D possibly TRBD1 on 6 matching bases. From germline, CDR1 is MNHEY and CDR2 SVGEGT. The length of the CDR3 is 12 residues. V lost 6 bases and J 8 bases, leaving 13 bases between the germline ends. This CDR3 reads CASRTRTGEAFF. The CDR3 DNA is TGTGCCAGCAGGACTCGAACAGGGGAAGCTTTCTTT.

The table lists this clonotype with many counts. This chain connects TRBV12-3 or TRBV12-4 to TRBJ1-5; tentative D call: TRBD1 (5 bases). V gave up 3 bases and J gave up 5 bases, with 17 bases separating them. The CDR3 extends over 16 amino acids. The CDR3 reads CASSLRTLSPDQPQHF. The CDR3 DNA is TGTGCCAGCAGTTTGAGGACACTATCCCCCGATCAGCCCCAGCATTTT.

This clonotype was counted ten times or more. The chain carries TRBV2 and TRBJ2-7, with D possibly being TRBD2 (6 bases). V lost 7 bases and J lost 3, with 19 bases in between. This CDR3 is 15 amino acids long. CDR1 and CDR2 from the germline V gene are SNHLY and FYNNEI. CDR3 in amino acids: CASTFSGEWDYEQYF. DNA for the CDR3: TGTGCCAGCACTTTCTCGGGGGAGTGGGACTACGAGCAGTACTTC.

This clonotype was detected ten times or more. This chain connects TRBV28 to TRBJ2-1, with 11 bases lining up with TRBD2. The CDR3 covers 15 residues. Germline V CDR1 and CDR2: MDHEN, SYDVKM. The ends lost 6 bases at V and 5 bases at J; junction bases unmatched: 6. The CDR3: CASRSLAGVDNEQFF. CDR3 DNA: TGTGCCAGCAGATCACTAGCGGGAGTGGACAATGAGCAGTTCTTC. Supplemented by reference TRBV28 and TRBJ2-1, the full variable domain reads DVKVTQSSRYLVKRTGEKVFLECVQDMDHENMFWYRQDPGLGLRLIYFSYDVKMKEKGDIPEGYSVSREKKERFSLILESASTNQTSMYLCASRSLAGVDNEQFFGPGTRLTVL.

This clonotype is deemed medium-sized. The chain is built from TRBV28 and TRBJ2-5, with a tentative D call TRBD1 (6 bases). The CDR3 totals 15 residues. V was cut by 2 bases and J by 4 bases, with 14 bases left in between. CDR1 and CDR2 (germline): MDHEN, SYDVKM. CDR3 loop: CASSLTLTGRETQYF. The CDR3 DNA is TGTGCCAGCAGTTTAACTTTAACAGGGCGAGAGACCCAGTACTTC.

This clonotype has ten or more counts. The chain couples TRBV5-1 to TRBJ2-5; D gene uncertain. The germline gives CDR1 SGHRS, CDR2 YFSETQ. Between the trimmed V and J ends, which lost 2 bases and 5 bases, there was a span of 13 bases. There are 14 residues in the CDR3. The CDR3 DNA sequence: TGCGCCAGCAGCTTACGTCCGGCTGGGGAGACCCAGTACTTC. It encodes CASSLRPAGETQYF.

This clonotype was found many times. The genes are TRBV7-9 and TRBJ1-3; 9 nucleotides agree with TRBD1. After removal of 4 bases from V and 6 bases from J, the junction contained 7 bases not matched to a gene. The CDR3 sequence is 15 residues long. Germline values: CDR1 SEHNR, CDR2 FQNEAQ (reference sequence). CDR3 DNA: TGTGCCAGCAGCTCCCCGGGACAGGGAACAAACACCATATATTTT. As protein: CASSSPGQGTNTIYF.

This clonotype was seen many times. CDR3 sequence: CASSNGTGRRSYEQYF. The CDR3 DNA follows: TGCGCCAGCAGCAACGGGACAGGCCGGCGCTCCTACGAGCAGTACTTC. This chain connects TRBV5-1 to TRBJ2-7; 8 nucleotides line up with TRBD1. The CDR3 has 16 amino acids. With V trimmed by 4 bases and J by 0 bases, 9 bases remained unmatched. Per germline, CDR1 SGHRS and CDR2 YFSETQ.

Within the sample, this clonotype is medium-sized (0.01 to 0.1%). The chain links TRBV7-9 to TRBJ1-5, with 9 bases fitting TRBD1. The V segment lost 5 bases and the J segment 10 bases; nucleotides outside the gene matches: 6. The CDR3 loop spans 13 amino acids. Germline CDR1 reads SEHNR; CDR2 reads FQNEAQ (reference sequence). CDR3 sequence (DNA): TGTGCCAGCAGCCTAACACAGGGGGCCCCCCAGCATTTT. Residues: CASSLTQGAPQHF. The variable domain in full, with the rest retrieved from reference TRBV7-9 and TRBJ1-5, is DTGVSQNPRHKITKRGQNVTFRCDPISEHNRLYWYRQTLGQGPEFLTYFQNEAQLEKSRLLSDRFSAERPKGSFSTLEIQRTEQGDSAMYLCASSLTQGAPQHFGDGTRLSIL.

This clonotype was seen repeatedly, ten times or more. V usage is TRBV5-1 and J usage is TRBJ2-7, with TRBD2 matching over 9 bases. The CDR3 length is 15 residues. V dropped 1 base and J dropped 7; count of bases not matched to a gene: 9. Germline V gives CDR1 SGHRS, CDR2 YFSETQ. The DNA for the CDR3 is TGCGCCAGCAGCTTGTATTTAGCGGGAGCACAAGAGCAGTACTTC. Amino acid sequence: CASSLYLAGAQEQYF. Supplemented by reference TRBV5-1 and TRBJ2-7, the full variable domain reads KAGVTQTPRYLIKTRGQQVTLSCSPISGHRSVSWYQQTPGQGLQFLFEYFSETQRNKGNFPGRFSGRQFSNSRSEMNVSTLELGDSALYLCASSLYLAGAQEQYFGPGTRLTVT.

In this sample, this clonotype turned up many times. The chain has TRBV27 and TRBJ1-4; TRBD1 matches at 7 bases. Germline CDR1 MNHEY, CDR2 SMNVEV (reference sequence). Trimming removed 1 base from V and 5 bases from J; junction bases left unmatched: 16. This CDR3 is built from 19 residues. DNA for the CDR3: TGTGCCAGCAGTTTATGGGGACCCGGAGAGGGGGCCATAAATGAAAAACTGTTTTTT. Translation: CASSLWGPGEGAINEKLFF.